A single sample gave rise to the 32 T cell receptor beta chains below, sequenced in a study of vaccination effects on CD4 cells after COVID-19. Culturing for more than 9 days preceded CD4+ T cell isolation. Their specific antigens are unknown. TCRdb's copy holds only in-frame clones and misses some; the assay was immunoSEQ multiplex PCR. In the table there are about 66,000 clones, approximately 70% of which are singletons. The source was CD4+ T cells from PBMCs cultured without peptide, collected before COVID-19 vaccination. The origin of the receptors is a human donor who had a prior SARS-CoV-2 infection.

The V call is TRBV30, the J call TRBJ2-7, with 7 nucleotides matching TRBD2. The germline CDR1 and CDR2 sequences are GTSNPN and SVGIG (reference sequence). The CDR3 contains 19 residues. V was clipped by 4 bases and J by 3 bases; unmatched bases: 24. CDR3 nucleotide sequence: TGTGCCTGGATTGTTCCGGGGAGGGATGGCGGGAGTGGGTACTACGAGCAGTACTTC. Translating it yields CAWIVPGRDGGSGYYEQYF.

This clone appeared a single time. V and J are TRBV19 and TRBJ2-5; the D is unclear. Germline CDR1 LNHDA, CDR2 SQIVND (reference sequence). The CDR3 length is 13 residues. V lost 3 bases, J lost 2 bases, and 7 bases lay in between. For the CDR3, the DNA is TGTGCCAGTAGTATGCACGTTCAAGAGACCCAGTACTTC. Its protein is CASSMHVQETQYF.

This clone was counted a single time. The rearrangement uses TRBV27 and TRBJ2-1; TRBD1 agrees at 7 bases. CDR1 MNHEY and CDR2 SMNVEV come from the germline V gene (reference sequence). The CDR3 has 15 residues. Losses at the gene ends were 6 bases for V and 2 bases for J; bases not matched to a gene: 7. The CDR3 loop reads CASRNSDRPYNEQFF. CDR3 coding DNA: TGTGCCAGCAGGAACTCGGACAGGCCCTACAATGAGCAGTTCTTC.

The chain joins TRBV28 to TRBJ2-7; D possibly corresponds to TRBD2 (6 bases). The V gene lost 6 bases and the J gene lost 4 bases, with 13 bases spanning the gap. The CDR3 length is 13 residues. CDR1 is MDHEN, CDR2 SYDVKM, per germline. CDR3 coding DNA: TGTGCCAGCAGCGCCAGTGGGGGGTACGAGCAGTACTTC. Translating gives CASSASGGYEQYF.

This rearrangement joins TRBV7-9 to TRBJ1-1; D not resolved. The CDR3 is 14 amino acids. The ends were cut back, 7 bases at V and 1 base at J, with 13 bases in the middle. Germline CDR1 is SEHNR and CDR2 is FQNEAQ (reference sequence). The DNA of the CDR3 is TGTGCCAGCACCCCCCTAGGCGGGAACACTGAAGCTTTCTTT. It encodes CASTPLGGNTEAFF.

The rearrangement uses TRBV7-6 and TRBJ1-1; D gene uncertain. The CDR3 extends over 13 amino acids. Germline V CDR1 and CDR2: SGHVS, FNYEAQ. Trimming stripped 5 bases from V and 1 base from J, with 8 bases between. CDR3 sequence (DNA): TGTGCCAGCAGCCTTATGGGGAACACTGAAGCTTTCTTT. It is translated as CASSLMGNTEAFF.

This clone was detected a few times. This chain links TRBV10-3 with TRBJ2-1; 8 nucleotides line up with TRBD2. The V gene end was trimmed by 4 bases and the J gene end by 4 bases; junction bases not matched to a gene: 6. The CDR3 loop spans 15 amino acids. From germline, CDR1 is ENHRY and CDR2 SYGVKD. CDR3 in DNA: TGTGCCATCAGTGGCACTAGCGGCCGTTACAATGAGCAGTTCTTC. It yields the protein CAISGTSGRYNEQFF.

The CDR3 spells CASSLATGGNTIYF. CDR3 DNA sequence: TGCGCCAGCAGCTTAGCGACAGGAGGAAACACCATATATTTT. The rearrangement joins TRBV5-1 to TRBJ1-3, with D perhaps matching TRBD1 (6 bases). Per germline, CDR1 SGHRS and CDR2 YFSETQ. CDR3 length: 14 amino acids. V lost 2 bases and J lost 4, with 10 bases in between.

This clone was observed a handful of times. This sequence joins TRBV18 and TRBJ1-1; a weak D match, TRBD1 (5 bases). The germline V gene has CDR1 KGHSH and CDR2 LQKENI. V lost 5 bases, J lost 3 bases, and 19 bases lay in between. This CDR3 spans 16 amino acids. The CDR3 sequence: CASSNRNMGGDTEAFF. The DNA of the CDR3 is TGTGCCAGCTCAAATCGTAACATGGGAGGGGACACTGAAGCTTTCTTT.

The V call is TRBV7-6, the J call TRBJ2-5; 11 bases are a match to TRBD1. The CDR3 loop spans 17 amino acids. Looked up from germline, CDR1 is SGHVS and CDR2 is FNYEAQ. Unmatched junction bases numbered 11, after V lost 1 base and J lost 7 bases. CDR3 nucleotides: TGTGCCAGCAGCTTAGGCCCGGGGACAGGGGGGTTCGGGACCCAGTACTTC. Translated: CASSLGPGTGGFGTQYF. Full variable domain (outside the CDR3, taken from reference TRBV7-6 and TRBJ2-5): GAGVSQSPRYKVTKRGQDVALRCDPISGHVSLYWYRQALGQGPEFLTYFNYEAQQDKSGLPNDRFSAERPEGSISTLTIQRTEQRDSAMYRCASSLGPGTGGFGTQYFGPGTRLLVL.

The CDR3 spells CASSQDFAGPQYF. The DNA for the CDR3 is TGTGCCAGCAGCCAAGATTTTGCCGGGCCCCAGTACTTC. This chain uses TRBV14 with TRBJ2-5; D is unresolved. The CDR3 is 13 amino acids. Trimming left V 0 bases short and J 9 bases short, with 11 bases between. Per germline, CDR1 SGHDN and CDR2 FVKESK.

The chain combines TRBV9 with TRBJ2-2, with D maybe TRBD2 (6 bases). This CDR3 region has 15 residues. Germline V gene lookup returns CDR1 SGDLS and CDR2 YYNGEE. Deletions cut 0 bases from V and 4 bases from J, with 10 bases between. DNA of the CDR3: TGTGCCAGCAGCGTAGTCGGGAGTAGCACCGGGGAGCTGTTTTTT. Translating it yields CASSVVGSSTGELFF.

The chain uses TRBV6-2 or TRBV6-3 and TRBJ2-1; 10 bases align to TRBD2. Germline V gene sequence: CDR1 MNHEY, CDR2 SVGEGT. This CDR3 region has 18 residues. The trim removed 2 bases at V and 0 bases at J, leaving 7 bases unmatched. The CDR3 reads CASSYEAGGPSSYNEQFF. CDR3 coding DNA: TGTGCCAGCAGTTACGAAGCGGGAGGGCCCAGCTCCTACAATGAGCAGTTCTTC.

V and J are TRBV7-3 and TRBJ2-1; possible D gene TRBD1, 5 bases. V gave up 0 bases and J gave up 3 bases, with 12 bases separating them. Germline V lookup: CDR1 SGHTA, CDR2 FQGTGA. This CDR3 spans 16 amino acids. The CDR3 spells CASSLTGRENYNEQFF. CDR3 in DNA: TGTGCCAGCAGCTTAACGGGCAGGGAAAACTACAATGAGCAGTTCTTC.

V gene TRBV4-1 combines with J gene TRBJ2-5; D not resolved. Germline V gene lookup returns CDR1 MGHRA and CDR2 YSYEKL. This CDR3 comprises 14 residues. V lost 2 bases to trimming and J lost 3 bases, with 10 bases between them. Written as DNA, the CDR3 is TGCGCCAGCAGCCAAACACGGAATGAAGAGACCCAGTACTTC. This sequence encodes CASSQTRNEETQYF.

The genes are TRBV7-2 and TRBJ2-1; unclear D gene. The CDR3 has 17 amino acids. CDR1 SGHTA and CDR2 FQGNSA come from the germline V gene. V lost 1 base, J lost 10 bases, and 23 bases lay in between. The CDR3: CASSLEVGSFIAGEQFF. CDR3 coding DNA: TGTGCCAGCAGCTTAGAAGTCGGAAGTTTTATCGCCGGCGAGCAGTTCTTC.

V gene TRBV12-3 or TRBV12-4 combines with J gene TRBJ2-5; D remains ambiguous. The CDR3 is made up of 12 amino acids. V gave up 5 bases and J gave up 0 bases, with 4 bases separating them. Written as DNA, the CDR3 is TGTGCCAGCAGTGGTGACCAAGAGACCCAGTACTTC. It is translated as CASSGDQETQYF.

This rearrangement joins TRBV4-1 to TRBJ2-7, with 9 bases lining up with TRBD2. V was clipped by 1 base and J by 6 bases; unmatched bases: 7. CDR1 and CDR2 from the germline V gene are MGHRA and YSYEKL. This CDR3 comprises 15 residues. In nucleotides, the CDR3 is TGCGCCAGCAGCCAAGTCTTTAAGCGGGAGGTCGAGCAGTACTTC. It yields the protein CASSQVFKREVEQYF.

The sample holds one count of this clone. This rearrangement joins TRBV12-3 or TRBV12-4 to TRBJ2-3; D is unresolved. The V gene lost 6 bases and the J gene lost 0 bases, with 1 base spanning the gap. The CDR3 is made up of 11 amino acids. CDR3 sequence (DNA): TGTGCCAGCAGGAGCACAGATACGCAGTATTTT. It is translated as CASRSTDTQYF.

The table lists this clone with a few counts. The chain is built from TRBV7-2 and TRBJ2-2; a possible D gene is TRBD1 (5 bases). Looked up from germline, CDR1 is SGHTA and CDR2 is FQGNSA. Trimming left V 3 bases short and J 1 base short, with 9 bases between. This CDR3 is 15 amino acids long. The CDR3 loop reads CASSLFGQNTGELFF. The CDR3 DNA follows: TGTGCCAGCAGCTTGTTTGGACAGAACACCGGGGAGCTGTTTTTT.

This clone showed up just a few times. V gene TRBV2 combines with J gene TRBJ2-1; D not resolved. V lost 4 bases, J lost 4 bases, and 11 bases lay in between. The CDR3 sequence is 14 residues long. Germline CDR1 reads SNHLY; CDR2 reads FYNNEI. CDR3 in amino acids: CASSGRYPYNEQFF. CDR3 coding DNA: TGTGCCAGCAGTGGCAGGTACCCGTACAATGAGCAGTTCTTC. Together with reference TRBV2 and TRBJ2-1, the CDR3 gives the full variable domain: EPEVTQTPSHQVTQMGQEVILRCVPISNHLYFYWYRQILGQKVEFLVSFYNNEISEKSEIFDDQFSVERPDGSNFTLKIRSTKLEDSAMYFCASSGRYPYNEQFFGPGTRLTVL.

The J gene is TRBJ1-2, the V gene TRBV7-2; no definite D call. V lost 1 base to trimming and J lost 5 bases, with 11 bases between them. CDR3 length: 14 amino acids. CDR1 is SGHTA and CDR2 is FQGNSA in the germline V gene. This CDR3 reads CASSLDRVSYGYTF. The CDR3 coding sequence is TGTGCCAGCAGCTTAGATAGGGTTTCGTATGGCTACACCTTC.

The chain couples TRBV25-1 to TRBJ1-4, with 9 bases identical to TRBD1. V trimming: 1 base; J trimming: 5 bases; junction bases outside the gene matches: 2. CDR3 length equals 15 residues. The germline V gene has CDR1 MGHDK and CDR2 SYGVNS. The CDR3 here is CASSESGTGNEKLFF. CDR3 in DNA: TGTGCCAGCAGTGAATCGGGGACAGGGAATGAAAAACTGTTTTTT.

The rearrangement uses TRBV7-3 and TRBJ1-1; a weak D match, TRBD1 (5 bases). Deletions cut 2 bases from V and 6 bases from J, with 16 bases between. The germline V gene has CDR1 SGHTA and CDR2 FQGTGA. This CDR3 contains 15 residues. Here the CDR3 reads CASSLLGGLQAEAFF. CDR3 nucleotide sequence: TGTGCCAGCAGCTTACTCGGGGGGTTACAGGCTGAAGCTTTCTTT.

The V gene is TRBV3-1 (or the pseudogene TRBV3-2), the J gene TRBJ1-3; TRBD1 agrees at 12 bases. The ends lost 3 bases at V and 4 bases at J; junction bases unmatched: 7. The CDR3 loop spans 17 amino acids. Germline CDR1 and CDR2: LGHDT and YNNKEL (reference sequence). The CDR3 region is CASSQGQGARYGNTIYF. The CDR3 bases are TGTGCCAGCAGCCAGGGACAGGGGGCACGGTACGGAAACACCATATATTTT.

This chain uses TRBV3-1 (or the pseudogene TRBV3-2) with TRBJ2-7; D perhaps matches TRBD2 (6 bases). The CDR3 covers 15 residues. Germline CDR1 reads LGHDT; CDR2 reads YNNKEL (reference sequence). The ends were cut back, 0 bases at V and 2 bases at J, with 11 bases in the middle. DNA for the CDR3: TGTGCCAGCAGCCAAGATTGGACGGGGGCCTACGAGCAGTACTTC. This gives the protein CASSQDWTGAYEQYF.

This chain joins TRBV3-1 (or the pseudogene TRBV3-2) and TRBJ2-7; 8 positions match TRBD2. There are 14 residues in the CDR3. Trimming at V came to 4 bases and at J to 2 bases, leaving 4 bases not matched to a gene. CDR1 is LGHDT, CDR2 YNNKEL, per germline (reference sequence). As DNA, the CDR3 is TGTGCCAGCAGCCGGTACGGGGGGGCCTACGAGCAGTACTTC. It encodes CASSRYGGAYEQYF.

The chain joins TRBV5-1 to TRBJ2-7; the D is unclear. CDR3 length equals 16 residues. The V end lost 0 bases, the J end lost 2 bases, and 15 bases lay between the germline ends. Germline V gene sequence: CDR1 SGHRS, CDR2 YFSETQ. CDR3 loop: CASSLAPGPETYEQYF. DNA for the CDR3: TGCGCCAGCAGCTTGGCCCCCGGGCCCGAAACCTACGAGCAGTACTTC.

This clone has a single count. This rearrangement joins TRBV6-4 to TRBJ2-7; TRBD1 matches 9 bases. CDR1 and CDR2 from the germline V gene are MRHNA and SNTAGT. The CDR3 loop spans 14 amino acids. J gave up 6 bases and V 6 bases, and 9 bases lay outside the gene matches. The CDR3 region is CASRPDRGSIEQYF. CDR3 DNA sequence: TGTGCCAGCAGACCCGACAGGGGGTCCATCGAGCAGTACTTC.

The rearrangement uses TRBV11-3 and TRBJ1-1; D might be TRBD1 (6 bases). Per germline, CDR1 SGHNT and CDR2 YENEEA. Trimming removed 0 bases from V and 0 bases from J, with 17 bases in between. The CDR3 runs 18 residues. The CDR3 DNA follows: TGTGCCAGCAGCTTAGATGGGGTATGGGGGCGCTTGAACACTGAAGCTTTCTTT. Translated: CASSLDGVWGRLNTEAFF.

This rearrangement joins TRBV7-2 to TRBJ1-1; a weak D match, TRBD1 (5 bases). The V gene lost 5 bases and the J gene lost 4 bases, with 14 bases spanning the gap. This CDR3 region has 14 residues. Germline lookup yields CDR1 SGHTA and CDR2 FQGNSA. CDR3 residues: CASSPGPIGTEAFF. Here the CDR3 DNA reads TGTGCCAGCAGCCCGGGGCCTATTGGCACTGAAGCTTTCTTT.

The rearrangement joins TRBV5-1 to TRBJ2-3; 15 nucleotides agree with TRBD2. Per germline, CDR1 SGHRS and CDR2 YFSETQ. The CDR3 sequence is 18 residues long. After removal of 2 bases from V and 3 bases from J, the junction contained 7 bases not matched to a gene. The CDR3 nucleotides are TGCGCCAGCAGCTTTGGACTAGCGGGGGGGCGTCTTACAGATACGCAGTATTTT. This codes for CASSFGLAGGRLTDTQYF.